This T cell receptor beta chain was sequenced during a study of graft-versus-host responses after intestinal transplantation. The study, taken as a whole, reports: Early post-transplant HvG declines were associated with peak circulating GvH clone levels. Analysis identified GvH clones in recipient marrow, with some appearing first in ileum or blood. Subjects displaying graft-donor T cell macrochimerism possessed elevated graft-versus-host to host-versus-graft clonal ratios inside allografts.

Method: immunoSEQ multiplex PCR; TCRdb's copy keeps in-frame clones and lacks some. The sample has about 19,000 clones, about 89% seen once; the top ten hold 40% to 65%. Trimming shortened V by 3 bases and J by 2 bases, and 14 bases separated the two germline ends. This CDR3 region has 16 residues. Germline V gene lookup returns CDR1 SGHRS and CDR2 YFSETQ. For this clone: The antigen is not known.

The chain recombines TRBV5-1 with TRBJ2-2; D is perhaps TRBD1 or TRBD2 (5 bases each). Source: bone marrow, taken approximately 120 days after transplant. This clonotype was obtained from a human patient who received an intestinal transplant, so some T cells may come from the graft donor. The CDR3 DNA sequence: TGCGCCAGCAGCTCCGGGACGGGAATTAACACCGGGGAGCTGTTTTTT. Its translation: CASSSGTGINTGELFF.